The next 18 T cell receptor beta chains were all read from a single sample in a study of blood T cell repertoires in COVID-19. Only in-frame clones appear in the TCRdb table, and some are missing; sequencing was by immunoSEQ multiplex PCR. This table holds approximately 210,000 clones, about 84% found once. The sequenced sample consisted of PBMCs or T cells enriched from blood (not recorded which). The receptors shown here come from a man younger than 45 with acute COVID-19.

V usage is TRBV7-2 and J usage is TRBJ1-1; D not certain. Trimming shortened V by 2 bases and J by 3 bases, and 10 bases separated the two germline ends. The CDR3 is made up of 14 amino acids. Germline values: CDR1 SGHTA, CDR2 FQGNSA. CDR3 nucleotides: TGTGCCAGCAGCTTATCAGGCGCCTACACTGAAGCTTTCTTT. Encoded protein: CASSLSGAYTEAFF.

V gene TRBV2 combines with J gene TRBJ2-5; TRBD2 agrees at 12 bases. The CDR3 length is 14 residues. Germline loops: CDR1 SNHLY, CDR2 FYNNEI. The V and J ends lost 11 bases and 4 bases, in that order; junction bases with no gene match: 8. The CDR3 loop reads CAGRLAGVGETQYF. CDR3 bases: TGTGCCGGACGACTAGCGGGGGTTGGAGAGACCCAGTACTTC.

This clone was detected a few times. The CDR3 loop is CASTAGTGANQPQHF. The CDR3 region has the DNA TGTGCCAGCACCGCCGGGACAGGGGCCAATCAGCCCCAGCATTTT. This sequence joins TRBV2 and TRBJ1-5; 10 nucleotides agree with TRBD1. The J segment lost 3 bases and the V segment lost 7 bases, leaving 6 bases of the junction unmatched. The CDR3 totals 15 residues. Per the germline V gene, CDR1 is SNHLY and CDR2 is FYNNEI.

The J gene is TRBJ2-2, the V gene TRBV3-1 (or the pseudogene TRBV3-2), with TRBD2 as a possible D gene (7 bases). Germline V gene sequence: CDR1 LGHDT, CDR2 YNNKEL (reference sequence). The CDR3 sequence is 16 residues long. The V end was cut by 4 bases, the J end by 2 bases, with 14 bases between. The CDR3 DNA reads as TGTGCCAGCAGCCTTAAGCGGGGACACAACACCGGGGAGCTGTTTTTT. Protein sequence: CASSLKRGHNTGELFF.

V usage is TRBV5-1 and J usage is TRBJ2-5; 10 bases agree with TRBD1. Germline values: CDR1 SGHRS, CDR2 YFSETQ. With 6 bases clipped from V and 5 bases from J, the junction kept 13 bases outside the gene matches. The length of the CDR3 is 16 residues. Here the CDR3 DNA reads TGCGCCAGCAAGAGAGGGGGACAGGGGAAGTTTGAGACCCAGTACTTC. Protein product: CASKRGGQGKFETQYF.

The chain has TRBV12-3 or TRBV12-4 and TRBJ1-2, with D perhaps TRBD1 (6 bases). CDR3 length: 11 amino acids. V lost 7 bases, J lost 5 bases, and 8 bases lay in between. The DNA of the CDR3 is TGTGCCAGCACAAGGGGGTATGGCTACACCTTC. Amino acids: CASTRGYGYTF.

The chain carries TRBV5-1 and TRBJ1-3, with TRBD1 matching over 7 bases. The CDR3 contains 15 residues. Germline lookup yields CDR1 SGHRS and CDR2 YFSETQ. Trimming removed 5 bases from V and 2 bases from J; junction bases left unmatched: 7. In DNA, the CDR3 is TGCGCCAGCAGTTTTGTACAGGGGCCTGGAAACACCATATATTTT. This gives the protein CASSFVQGPGNTIYF.

The chain links TRBV11-2 to TRBJ1-1; D is perhaps TRBD1 (6 bases). Trimming took 4 bases from V and 1 from J, leaving 25 bases between them. The CDR3 spans 19 residues. The V gene's germline CDR1 is SGHAT and CDR2 FQNNGV. The CDR3 region is CASSSVRTDSKRKNTEAFF. The CDR3 DNA is TGTGCCAGCAGCTCAGTTCGGACGGACAGCAAAAGAAAGAACACTGAAGCTTTCTTT.

This clone was recorded only once. The chain recombines TRBV5-4 with TRBJ2-1; TRBD2 matches at 11 bases. Germline V CDR1 and CDR2: SGHNT, YYREEE (reference sequence). The CDR3 spans 14 residues. V lost 6 bases, J lost 8 bases, and 7 bases stayed unmatched. CDR3 loop: CASNRPGLADEQFF. The CDR3 DNA follows: TGTGCCAGCAACCGCCCGGGACTAGCGGATGAGCAGTTCTTC.

In DNA form, the CDR3 reads TGCGCCAGCAGCTTACACCTCCCGGGGGATACGCAGTATTTT. Its protein is CASSLHLPGDTQYF. The rearrangement links TRBV5-1 to TRBJ2-3; D is possibly TRBD2 (5 bases). The V gene's germline CDR1 is SGHRS and CDR2 YFSETQ. V lost 2 bases and J 6 bases, leaving 13 bases between the germline ends. This CDR3 comprises 14 residues. Drawing the rest from reference TRBV5-1 and TRBJ2-3, the complete variable domain is KAGVTQTPRYLIKTRGQQVTLSCSPISGHRSVSWYQQTPGQGLQFLFEYFSETQRNKGNFPGRFSGRQFSNSRSEMNVSTLELGDSALYLCASSLHLPGDTQYFGPGTRLTVL.

V and J are TRBV2 and TRBJ1-6, with D hard to call. CDR1 is SNHLY and CDR2 is FYNNEI in the germline V gene. This CDR3 has 15 residues. V was cut by 7 bases and J by 0 bases, with 10 bases left in between. The CDR3 loop reads CASTGWSSYNSPLHF. In nucleotides, the CDR3 is TGTGCCAGCACCGGATGGAGCTCCTATAATTCACCCCTCCACTTT.

The chain has TRBV9 and TRBJ2-1; tentatively, D is TRBD2 (6 bases). Trimming removed 3 bases from V and 8 bases from J, with 15 bases in between. Germline V gives CDR1 SGDLS, CDR2 YYNGEE. The CDR3 contains 14 residues. The CDR3 protein is CASSAREVRDEQFF. The CDR3 DNA sequence: TGTGCCAGCAGCGCCAGGGAGGTTCGGGATGAGCAGTTCTTC.

This clone has a handful of counts. The rearrangement uses TRBV6-5 and TRBJ1-6, with a possible D match to TRBD1 (6 bases). V lost 2 bases, J lost 9 bases, and 11 bases lay in between. CDR3 size: 14 residues. Germline V gene lookup returns CDR1 MNHEY and CDR2 SVGAGI. CDR3 region: CASSYAGASSPLHF. As DNA, the CDR3 is TGTGCCAGCAGTTACGCGGGGGCTAGTTCACCCCTCCACTTT.

V is TRBV9 and J is TRBJ1-4; 7 bases fit TRBD1. The CDR3 is 15 amino acids. Trimming cost V 2 bases and J 8 bases; bases outside gene matches: 9. Germline loops: CDR1 SGDLS, CDR2 YYNGEE. In DNA, the CDR3 is TGTGCCAGCAGCGTCAGGGGGACCCTAGAAGAAAAACTGTTTTTT. This encodes CASSVRGTLEEKLFF.

The chain has TRBV29-1 and TRBJ2-1; TRBD2 aligns across 7 bases. This CDR3 region has 15 residues. With V trimmed by 1 base and J by 3 bases, 6 bases remained unmatched. In germline, CDR1 is SQVTM, CDR2 ANQGSEA. This CDR3 is CSVEGWLAVYNEQFF. The CDR3 DNA reads TGCAGCGTTGAAGGGTGGCTAGCGGTCTACAATGAGCAGTTCTTC.

The gene calls are TRBV5-1 and TRBJ1-4; no firm D call. Trimming took 4 bases from V and 4 from J, leaving 17 bases between them. CDR1 is SGHRS, CDR2 YFSETQ, per germline. This CDR3 is built from 16 residues. In DNA form, the CDR3 reads TGCGCCAGCAGCGTTACACGACGGAGTGTTAATGAAAAACTGTTTTTT. It yields the protein CASSVTRRSVNEKLFF.

The chain uses TRBV9 and TRBJ2-7; 8 bases are a match to TRBD2. Losses at the gene ends were 4 bases for V and 7 bases for J; bases not matched to a gene: 16. The CDR3 consists of 16 residues. Germline V gene data show CDR1 as SGDLS and CDR2 as YYNGEE. CDR3 loop: CASSPAGGLPQGEQYF. The CDR3 bases are TGTGCCAGCAGCCCCGCGGGGGGCTTGCCCCAGGGGGAGCAGTACTTC.

This chain joins TRBV10-3 and TRBJ2-7; TRBD1 matches at 7 bases. CDR3 length equals 14 residues. Per germline, CDR1 ENHRY and CDR2 SYGVKD. The V segment lost 8 bases and the J segment 0 bases; nucleotides outside the gene matches: 7. CDR3 loop: CAIRRDSSSYEQYF. The CDR3 DNA reads as TGTGCCATCCGCCGGGACAGCAGCTCCTACGAGCAGTACTTC.